This TCR beta chain was profiled in a study of shared clonotypes between healthy human individuals. CDR1 is MDHEN and CDR2 is SYDVKM in the germline V gene. The trim removed 6 bases at V and 6 bases at J, leaving 7 bases unmatched. The CDR3 length is 14 residues. The study, taken as a whole, reports: Sorted-subset sequencing, rarefaction showed, was incomplete despite large depth. What naive subsets generally showed was a larger estimated richness than memory subsets showed. Owing to a small donor count, the genetic and exposure-history diversity represented was limited.

Positive CCR7 selection of CD45RO-negative cells yielded the naive CD8 cells, and terminally differentiated effector memory CD45RA+ cells were excluded. Concerning this clone: Its antigen remains unidentified.

The table came from immunoSEQ multiplex PCR; TCRdb's copy has only in-frame clones and leaves some out. The repertoire includes more than 2 million clones, roughly 93% of them detected once, and approximately 1.6% sits in the top ten. The sample consisted of naive CD8+ T cells from PBMCs. V usage is TRBV28 and J usage is TRBJ2-5; 10 nucleotides match TRBD1. This clonotype originated in a man between 18 and 29 years old in good health. Some clones in this sample may be carry-over from other donors' samples. The CDR3 region has the DNA TGTGCCAGCAGCCAAGACAGGGGGCCTCAGACCCAGTACTTC. It codes for CASSQDRGPQTQYF.